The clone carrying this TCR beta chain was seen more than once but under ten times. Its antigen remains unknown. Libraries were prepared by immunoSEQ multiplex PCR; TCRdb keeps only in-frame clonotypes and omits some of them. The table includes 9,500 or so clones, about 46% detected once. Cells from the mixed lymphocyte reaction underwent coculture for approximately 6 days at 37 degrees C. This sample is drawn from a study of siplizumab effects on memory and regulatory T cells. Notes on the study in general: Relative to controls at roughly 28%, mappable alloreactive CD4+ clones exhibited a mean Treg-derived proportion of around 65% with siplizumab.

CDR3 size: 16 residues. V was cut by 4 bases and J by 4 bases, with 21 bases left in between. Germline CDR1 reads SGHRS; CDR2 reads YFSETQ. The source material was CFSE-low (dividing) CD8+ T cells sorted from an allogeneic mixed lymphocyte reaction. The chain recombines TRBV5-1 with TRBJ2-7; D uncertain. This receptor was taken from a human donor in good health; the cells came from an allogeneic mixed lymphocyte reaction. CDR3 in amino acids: CASSDPDGPSYYEQYF. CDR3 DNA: TGCGCCAGCAGCGACCCGGACGGACCGTCGTATTACGAGCAGTACTTC. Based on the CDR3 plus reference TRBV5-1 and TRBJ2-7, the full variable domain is KAGVTQTPRYLIKTRGQQVTLSCSPISGHRSVSWYQQTPGQGLQFLFEYFSETQRNKGNFPGRFSGRQFSNSRSEMNVSTLELGDSALYLCASSDPDGPSYYEQYFGPGTRLTVT.